These 21 T cell receptor beta chains share one sample of origin, sequenced in a study of T cells expressing NK-cell markers. No DNA is given; TCRdb re-called the 5' RACE reads and lists each CDR3 protein once. The sample's table shows roughly 23,000 distinct CDR3 sequences. The specimen was blood T cells: a sorted CD56 or NKG2C T cell subset, CD4+ or CD8+ T cells, or bulk PBMC T cells (not recorded which). The receptors originated from a man aged 18 to 69 in good health.

The chain employs TRBV7-2 and TRBJ1-5; no DNA is available, so the TRBD1 call from TCRdb remains unchecked. The CDR3 totals 14 residues. Germline CDR1 SGHTA, CDR2 FQGNSA. CDR3 in amino acids: CASSYFQGNQPQHF.

V is TRBV20-1 and J is TRBJ2-3; TCRdb returns TRBD1, unconfirmable since there is no DNA. The CDR3 is made up of 15 amino acids. Germline CDR1 is DFQATT and CDR2 is SNEGSKA (reference sequence). This chain's CDR3 is CSARFLTPPPDTQYF.

The chain carries TRBV20-1 and TRBJ1-6. Germline V CDR1 and CDR2: DFQATT, SNEGSKA (reference sequence). The CDR3 totals 13 residues. CDR3 protein: CSAIAGGGSPLHF.

CDR3 amino acids: CASSQGLFYNEQFF. V usage is TRBV4-3 and J usage is TRBJ2-1. The germline gives CDR1 LGHNA, CDR2 YSLEER. The CDR3 runs to 14 residues.

The genes are TRBV28 and TRBJ2-7; checking the TCRdb D call of TRBD1 is not possible without DNA. The CDR3 has 16 amino acids. From germline, CDR1 is MDHEN and CDR2 SYDVKM. The CDR3 loop reads CASSLLGTAVAYEQYF.

V usage is TRBV5-4 and J usage is TRBJ2-7; no DNA is available, so the TRBD1 call from TCRdb remains unchecked. The CDR3 sequence is 14 residues long. Germline loops: CDR1 SGHNT, CDR2 YYREEE (reference sequence). The CDR3 protein is CASSRGTPSGEQYF.

This sequence joins TRBV6-2 or TRBV6-3 and TRBJ2-7; lacking DNA, the TRBD1 call made by TCRdb goes unchecked. CDR1 is MNHEY, CDR2 SVGEGT, per germline. The CDR3 is 14 residues long. The CDR3 here is CASSPLDRAGEQYF.

V and J are TRBV20-1 and TRBJ1-1. The CDR3 length is 17 residues. Germline assignment: CDR1 DFQATT and CDR2 SNEGSKA (reference sequence). The CDR3 region is CSARDWRVSAMNTEAFF.

This sequence joins TRBV29-1 and TRBJ2-3; TCRdb reports TRBD1, a call that lacks DNA to check it against. The CDR3 totals 12 residues. Per the germline V gene, CDR1 is SQVTM and CDR2 is ANQGSEA. This chain's CDR3 is CSVDYRGDTQYF.

The V gene is TRBV19, the J gene TRBJ2-5; without DNA, the TCRdb call of TRBD1 cannot be checked. The germline gives CDR1 LNHDA, CDR2 SQIVND (reference sequence). This CDR3 is built from 13 residues. CDR3 sequence reads: CATARDTQETQYF.

The chain couples TRBV11-2 to TRBJ2-5; TCRdb gives TRBD1 as the D gene, but with no DNA this cannot be confirmed. CDR1 is SGHAT, CDR2 FQNNGV, per germline. This CDR3 region has 15 residues. CDR3 in amino acids: CASSLRQGGQETQYF.

V usage is TRBV28 and J usage is TRBJ1-3. The CDR3 sequence is 16 residues long. Germline V gives CDR1 MDHEN, CDR2 SYDVKM. CDR3 region: CASTSGGTSSGNTIYF.

The chain employs TRBV18 and TRBJ2-2; TCRdb's D call, TRBD1, is unchecked because there is no DNA. This CDR3 region has 14 residues. Germline assignment: CDR1 KGHSH and CDR2 LQKENI. CDR3 in amino acids: CASSQGQLTGELFF.

The genes are TRBV12-3 or TRBV12-4 and TRBJ1-5; absent DNA, TCRdb's TRBD1 call cannot be checked. The CDR3 is 19 residues long. CDR3 loop: CASSSAGQGAHWGNQPQHF.

The chain links TRBV7-9 to TRBJ1-4; TCRdb reports TRBD1, a call that lacks DNA to check it against. The CDR3 is 14 residues long. CDR1 is SEHNR, CDR2 FQNEAQ, per germline (reference sequence). CDR3 sequence: CASSGGRNNEKLFF.

The chain employs TRBV11-2 and TRBJ2-7; TCRdb gives TRBD1 as the D gene, but with no DNA this cannot be confirmed. The V gene's germline CDR1 is SGHAT and CDR2 FQNNGV. CDR3 length: 15 amino acids. CDR3 region: CASSDSGTGAYEQYF.

V is TRBV4-3 and J is TRBJ2-4; TCRdb's D gene call, TRBD1, goes unchecked for lack of DNA. CDR1 and CDR2 from the germline V gene are LGHNA and YSLEER. The CDR3 runs 15 residues. CDR3 residues: CASSPGGAQKNIQYF.

V usage is TRBV7-9 and J usage is TRBJ1-1. The CDR3 totals 14 residues. Germline loops: CDR1 SEHNR, CDR2 FQNEAQ (reference sequence). The chain's CDR3 is CASSSSGGGTEAFF. The entire variable domain, with the rest obtained from reference TRBV7-9 and TRBJ1-1, is as follows: DTGVSQNPRHKITKRGQNVTFRCDPISEHNRLYWYRQTLGQGPEFLTYFQNEAQLEKSRLLSDRFSAERPKGSFSTLEIQRTEQGDSAMYLCASSSSGGGTEAFFGQGTRLTVV.

CDR3 amino acids: CASSRGAGSTLAGGYEQYF. The chain is built from TRBV11-1 and TRBJ2-7; TCRdb designates TRBD2, a call that cannot be tested without DNA. CDR3 length equals 19 residues. Per the germline V gene, CDR1 is SGHAT and CDR2 is FQDESV (reference sequence).

This chain joins TRBV15 and TRBJ2-3; TCRdb designates TRBD2, a call that cannot be tested without DNA. Germline CDR1 and CDR2: LNHNV and YYDKDF (reference sequence). This CDR3 is 17 amino acids long. CDR3 loop: CATSRGRTSGDTDTQYF.

This chain links TRBV7-9 with TRBJ2-2. Per the germline V gene, CDR1 is SEHNR and CDR2 is FQNEAQ (reference sequence). The CDR3 is made up of 15 amino acids. The CDR3 protein is CASSLARGNLEELFF.